The T cell receptor (beta chain) under discussion was sequenced for a study of lymphopenia after photon versus proton radiotherapy. Regarding the study as a whole: Proton therapy kept repertoires fairly stable, unlike photons, which gained effector/memory cells. In patients who died, overall survival fell as post-nadir TCR diversity dropped more. Post-nadir diversity loss with photons came from oligoclonal expansion, particularly CD8+ Temra cells. Better survival with proton therapy was suggested as possible, not demonstrated.

Trimming cost V 0 bases and J 2 bases, with 11 bases left between them. This CDR3 contains 15 residues. Germline lookup yields CDR1 MNHNY and CDR2 SVGAGI (reference sequence). A note on this clone: Its target is unknown.

Clones were read by immunoSEQ multiplex PCR, and TCRdb kept only the in-frame ones, dropping some. This table has 150,000 to 200,000 clones, about 85% appearing once. The chain couples TRBV6-6 to TRBJ2-7; D is possibly TRBD1 or TRBD2 (5 bases each). This sample comprised peripheral blood, obtained from a patient treated with photon-based radiotherapy. This sequence was found in a man aged 50-59 years with gastric cancer. The CDR3: CASSYSRDPTYEQYF. CDR3 DNA: TGTGCCAGCAGTTACTCTCGGGACCCAACCTACGAGCAGTACTTC.